Listed below are T cell receptor beta chains from one sample, sequenced in a study of T cell repertoires in cytomegalovirus infection. MiXCR was run by TCRdb on the reads, yielding one entry per CDR3 protein. The sample carries 350,000 to 500,000 distinct CDR3 sequences, roughly a third recorded once. The source material was PBMCs. The receptors stem from a human donor in good health (CMV status not recorded). Some clones in this sample may be carry-over from other donors' samples. The CDR3 runs from the conserved cysteine through the conserved F or W. The order of the fields is clone size, D gene, V gene, J gene, CDR3 length, CDR3 protein, CDR3 DNA. The D gene is left open where the match is weak. Clone sizes are given selectively: once, few, many, or a class where the clone is expanded.

few	TRBD2	TRBV7-9	TRBJ2-1	18	CASSLISGGPFSYNEQFF	TGTGCCAGCAGCTTGATTAGCGGGGGGCCCTTCTCCTACAATGAGCAGTTCTTC
few	.	TRBV4-1	TRBJ1-5	16	CASSQVGQPSNQPQHF	TGCGCCAGCAGCCAAGTGGGACAACCTAGCAATCAGCCCCAGCATTTT
.	.	TRBV20-1	TRBJ2-7	13	CSASGAPSYEQYF	TGCAGTGCTAGTGGGGCTCCCTCCTACGAGCAGTACTTC
few	.	TRBV12-3/TRBV12-4	TRBJ2-4	12	CASSYPGDIQYF	TGTGCCAGCAGTTATCCGGGGGACATTCAGTACTTC
.	.	TRBV2	TRBJ2-7	15	CASTLSGIVTYEQYF	TGTGCCAGCACTCTTAGCGGAATTGTAACCTACGAGCAGTACTTC
few	TRBD2	TRBV5-1	TRBJ2-1	15	CASRTAGSSINEQFF	TGCGCCAGCAGAACAGCGGGGTCATCAATAAATGAGCAGTTCTTC
few	TRBD1	TRBV7-6	TRBJ1-2	18	CASSLEGGRTGANYGYTF	TGTGCCAGCAGCTTAGAGGGGGGAAGGACAGGGGCTAACTATGGCTACACCTTC
.	TRBD1	TRBV7-6	TRBJ2-1	16	CASSLIRDSFYNEQFF	TGTGCCAGCAGCTTAATCCGGGACAGCTTCTACAATGAGCAGTTCTTC
few	.	TRBV4-3	TRBJ1-1	14	CASSQDWQGSEAFF	TGCGCCAGCAGCCAAGATTGGCAGGGGTCTGAAGCTTTCTTT
many	.	TRBV5-6	TRBJ2-5	13	CASSPRVEETQYF	TGTGCCAGCAGCCCCAGGGTAGAAGAGACCCAGTACTTC
.	.	TRBV12-3/TRBV12-4	TRBJ2-7	13	CASSRGNVYEQYF	TGTGCCAGCAGCAGAGGAAATGTCTACGAGCAGTACTTC
.	TRBD2	TRBV5-4	TRBJ2-1	16	CASSGGGGGAYNEQFF	TGTGCCAGCAGCGGCGGGGGCGGGGGGGCCTACAATGAGCAGTTCTTC
.	.	TRBV7-9	TRBJ1-5	14	CASSPKDLNQPQHF	TGTGCCAGCAGCCCAAAGGACCTGAATCAGCCCCAGCATTTT
.	.	TRBV7-2	TRBJ1-1	16	CASSLGGRVTTTEDFF	TGTGCCAGCAGCTTAGGGGGACGGGTAACAACCACTGAAGATTTCTTT
many	TRBD2	TRBV15	TRBJ2-3	15	CATSRGLAREDTQYF	TGTGCCACCAGCAGGGGACTAGCGAGAGAAGATACGCAGTATTTT
.	.	TRBV5-6	TRBJ1-6	14	CASSFRTANSPLHF	TGTGCCAGCAGCTTTCGCACCGCGAATTCACCCCTCCACTTT
few	.	TRBV19	TRBJ2-2	14	CASSPGWNTGELFF	TGTGCCAGTAGTCCAGGGTGGAACACCGGGGAGCTGTTTTTT
.	.	TRBV9	TRBJ2-1	15	CASSPRTVRYNEQFF	TGTGCCAGCAGCCCACGGACAGTTAGATACAATGAGCAGTTCTTC
few	TRBD1	TRBV11-2	TRBJ1-1	15	CASSPWTGSPTEAFF	TGTGCCAGCAGCCCCTGGACAGGGTCGCCCACTGAAGCTTTCTTT
.	.	TRBV11-1	TRBJ2-1	13	CASSSNRGGEQFF	TGTGCCAGCAGCTCAAACAGGGGAGGTGAGCAGTTCTTC
.	.	TRBV27	TRBJ2-3	12	CASRTRTDTQYF	TGTGCCAGCAGGACCCGCACAGATACGCAGTATTTT
many	.	TRBV7-2	TRBJ2-7	13	CASSSQAPYEQYF	TGTGCCAGCAGCTCCCAGGCCCCCTACGAGCAGTACTTC
many	.	TRBV7-2	TRBJ1-5	14	CASSLSAGNQPQHF	TGTGCCAGCAGCTTAAGCGCGGGCAATCAGCCCCAGCATTTT
.	.	TRBV7-2	TRBJ2-5	14	CASSSRAGQETQYF	TGTGCCAGCAGCTCCCGAGCGGGCCAAGAGACCCAGTACTTC
many	TRBD2	TRBV4-2	TRBJ2-3	18	CASSQAGVRRGASDTQYF	TGTGCCAGCAGCCAAGCCGGGGTGCGGCGGGGGGCTTCAGATACGCAGTATTTT
many	.	TRBV7-6	TRBJ2-2	17	CASSLVGAEENTGELFF	TGTGCCAGCAGCTTAGTAGGGGCAGAGGAAAACACCGGGGAGCTGTTTTTT
few	.	TRBV6-2/TRBV6-3	TRBJ1-4	16	CASTDPPGRLNEKLFF	TGTGCCAGCACCGATCCACCGGGCCGTTTAAATGAAAAACTGTTTTTT
.	TRBD2	TRBV5-1	TRBJ2-1	14	CASKIVAGANEQFF	TGCGCCAGCAAGATCGTAGCGGGGGCCAATGAGCAGTTCTTC
few	.	TRBV7-3	TRBJ2-5	14	CASSLSGAGETQYF	TGTGCCAGCAGCTTATCAGGGGCGGGAGAGACCCAGTACTTC
many	.	TRBV7-2	TRBJ1-1	13	CASSLAGIAEAFF	TGTGCCAGCAGCTTAGCGGGGATCGCTGAAGCTTTCTTT
many	.	TRBV6-2/TRBV6-3	TRBJ1-1	15	CASSYQTVLGTEAFF	TGTGCCAGCAGTTACCAGACAGTTTTAGGCACTGAAGCTTTCTTT
.	.	TRBV12-3/TRBV12-4	TRBJ2-2	16	CASTGGGSANTGELFF	TGTGCCAGCACTGGAGGGGGATCTGCTAACACCGGGGAGCTGTTTTTT
.	.	TRBV14	TRBJ2-3	14	CASSQGRTTDTQYF	TGTGCCAGCAGCCAAGGGAGGACCACAGATACGCAGTATTTT
.	.	TRBV5-1	TRBJ2-7	13	CASSLAGMPEQYF	TGCGCCAGCAGCTTGGCCGGCATGCCCGAGCAGTACTTC
.	.	TRBV7-2	TRBJ1-6	15	CASSWGSALNSPLHF	TGTGCCAGCAGCTGGGGGTCGGCGTTGAATTCACCCCTCCACTTT
many	.	TRBV28	TRBJ1-5	13	CASSDRFNQPQHF	TGTGCCAGCAGTGACAGGTTCAATCAGCCCCAGCATTTT
.	TRBD1	TRBV7-6	TRBJ1-6	14	CASSKQGVNSPLHF	TGTGCCAGCAGCAAGCAGGGGGTGAATTCACCCCTCCACTTT
few	.	TRBV5-5	TRBJ1-2	14	CASKILAGGYGYTF	TGTGCCAGTAAAATCCTGGCGGGTGGCTATGGCTACACCTTC
many	.	TRBV7-2	TRBJ2-2	14	CASSLARETGELFF	TGTGCCAGCAGCTTAGCACGGGAAACCGGGGAGCTGTTTTTT
few	.	TRBV5-6	TRBJ1-5	18	CASSLAGEGLWSNQPQHF	TGTGCCAGCAGCTTGGCCGGAGAGGGGCTTTGGAGCAATCAGCCCCAGCATTTT
.	.	TRBV2	TRBJ2-7	13	CASRRDTSYEQYF	TGTGCCAGCAGACGAGACACTTCCTACGAGCAGTACTTC
.	.	TRBV5-5	TRBJ1-1	15	CASSLAQGSNTEAFF	TGTGCCAGCAGCTTGGCCCAGGGGTCCAACACTGAAGCTTTCTTT
many	.	TRBV19	TRBJ1-5	15	CASSIYRDSNQPQHF	TGTGCCAGTAGTATATACAGGGATAGCAATCAGCCCCAGCATTTT
.	.	TRBV28	TRBJ1-5	13	CASSLRGNHPQHF	TGTGCCAGCAGTTTAAGAGGCAATCATCCCCAGCATTTT
few	.	TRBV20-1	TRBJ1-5	13	CSAIGRDGQPQHF	TGCAGTGCTATAGGCAGAGACGGGCAGCCCCAGCATTTT
.	.	TRBV20-1	TRBJ2-5	16	CSARGRSGSAQETQYF	TGCAGTGCTAGAGGACGGTCGGGCTCGGCACAAGAGACCCAGTACTTC
many	TRBD1	TRBV28	TRBJ1-5	14	CASSNRGSNQPQHF	TGTGCCAGCAGTAACAGGGGAAGCAATCAGCCCCAGCATTTT
many	.	TRBV7-2	TRBJ2-2	12	CASSLRAGELFF	TGTGCCAGCAGCTTAAGGGCCGGGGAGCTGTTTTTT
.	.	TRBV20-1	TRBJ2-1	14	CSAPPPLDRHEQFF	TGCAGTGCTCCGCCCCCCCTAGACAGGCATGAGCAGTTCTTC
.	TRBD1	TRBV7-3	TRBJ1-1	13	CASRPPGQGWAFF	TGTGCCAGCAGACCCCCGGGACAGGGGTGGGCTTTCTTT
many	.	TRBV27	TRBJ1-5	17	CASSQGAAGYSNQPQHF	TGTGCCAGCTCGCAGGGCGCTGCAGGGTATAGCAATCAGCCCCAGCATTTT
.	TRBD2	TRBV7-6	TRBJ2-1	18	CASSLEASGGASYNEQFF	TGTGCCAGCAGCTTAGAGGCTAGCGGGGGGGCCTCCTACAATGAGCAGTTCTTC
few	.	TRBV2	TRBJ1-4	16	CASARDLGPLRTKLFF	TGTGCCAGTGCCCGGGACCTAGGTCCCCTCAGGACGAAACTGTTTTTT
many	TRBD1	TRBV11-2	TRBJ1-2	16	CASSTGQGNSNYGYTF	TGTGCCAGCAGTACGGGACAGGGGAACTCTAACTATGGCTACACCTTC
few	.	TRBV20-1	TRBJ1-2	14	CSARDLRQNYGYTF	TGCAGTGCTAGAGATCTCAGGCAGAACTATGGCTACACCTTC
few	.	TRBV7-2	TRBJ1-2	14	CASSSQGYSYGYTF	TGTGCCAGCAGCTCCCAGGGATACAGCTATGGCTACACCTTC
few	.	TRBV5-6	TRBJ1-1	14	CASSPVGFTTEAFF	TGTGCCAGCAGCCCAGTGGGGTTTACCACTGAAGCTTTCTTT
few	.	TRBV20-1	TRBJ2-1	14	CSARRPRGLDEQFF	TGCAGTGCTAGGCGGCCCCGTGGGCTCGATGAGCAGTTCTTC
.	TRBD1	TRBV28	TRBJ1-2	15	CASSPGTGFVYGYTF	TGTGCCAGCAGCCCCGGGACAGGGTTTGTCTATGGCTACACCTTC